This T cell receptor (beta chain) was sequenced in a study of blood T cell repertoires in COVID-19. Profiling relied on immunoSEQ multiplex PCR, and the TCRdb table lists in-frame clones only, not all of them. The repertoire consists of more than 35,000 clones, with approximately 83% occurring once and the leading ten covering about 48%. This clonotype was sampled from a woman aged 80 or older with acute or convalescent COVID-19. The specimen sequenced was peripheral blood.

CDR3 DNA: TGTGCCAGCAGCTTAATTCTCGGGGTCCGCTACACCTTC. This encodes CASSLILGVRYTF. The chain uses TRBV7-9 and TRBJ1-2; D is unclear. This CDR3 region has 13 residues. V gave up 2 bases and J gave up 9 bases, with 13 bases separating them. Germline V gives CDR1 SEHNR, CDR2 FQNEAQ (reference sequence).